A single sample gave rise to the 14 T cell receptor beta chains below, sequenced in a study of blood T cell repertoires in COVID-19. Profiled with immunoSEQ multiplex PCR; TCRdb holds only in-frame clones, not every one. The table lists 20,000 to 25,000 clones, approximately 80% of them singletons. Specimen: peripheral blood. Source of these receptors: a man at least 80 years old with active or convalescent COVID-19.

CDR3 residues: CASSYDRGNNEQFF. In DNA form, the CDR3 reads TGTGCCAGCAGTTACGACAGGGGCAACAATGAGCAGTTCTTC. The rearrangement uses TRBV6-5 and TRBJ2-1, with TRBD1 identical over 8 bases. With 2 bases clipped from V and 5 bases from J, the junction kept 2 bases outside the gene matches. This CDR3 comprises 14 residues. Germline V gene data show CDR1 as MNHEY and CDR2 as SVGAGI.

Sample share makes this clone large. The J gene is TRBJ1-1, the V gene TRBV5-1; D remains unclear. The CDR3 runs to 15 residues. Per germline, CDR1 SGHRS and CDR2 YFSETQ. The V and J ends lost 1 base and 3 bases respectively, with 13 bases between them. CDR3 nucleotide sequence: TGCGCCAGCAGCTTGATTTCAGGTTTTGACACTGAAGCTTTCTTT. Its translation is CASSLISGFDTEAFF. Combining the CDR3 with reference TRBV5-1 and TRBJ1-1 gives the whole variable domain KAGVTQTPRYLIKTRGQQVTLSCSPISGHRSVSWYQQTPGQGLQFLFEYFSETQRNKGNFPGRFSGRQFSNSRSEMNVSTLELGDSALYLCASSLISGFDTEAFFGQGTRLTVV.

This chain connects TRBV2 to TRBJ1-5; D remains ambiguous. Trimming cost V 11 bases and J 7 bases, with 12 bases left between them. The CDR3 consists of 11 residues. The V gene's germline CDR1 is SNHLY and CDR2 FYNNEI. CDR3 residues: CAGGTGQPQHF. The CDR3 DNA is TGTGCCGGAGGAACGGGGCAGCCCCAGCATTTT.

The chain employs TRBV30 and TRBJ1-1; 10 bases fit TRBD1. This CDR3 spans 14 amino acids. After removal of 5 bases from V and 1 base from J, the junction contained 4 bases not matched to a gene. CDR1 and CDR2 (germline): GTSNPN, SVGIG (reference sequence). The CDR3 sequence is CAWVTGGANTEAFF. The DNA of the CDR3 is TGTGCCTGGGTGACAGGGGGCGCGAACACTGAAGCTTTCTTT.

The chain combines TRBV12-3 or TRBV12-4 with TRBJ1-1, with D uncertain. V was cut by 0 bases and J by 5 bases, with 7 bases left in between. This CDR3 contains 13 residues. The CDR3, as DNA: TGTGCCAGCAGTTTAGCGGAGATTACTGAAGCTTTCTTT. This sequence encodes CASSLAEITEAFF.

The chain uses TRBV24-1 and TRBJ1-1, with TRBD1 as a possible D gene (5 bases). Germline loops: CDR1 KGHDR, CDR2 SFDVKD. The V and J ends lost 0 bases and 0 bases respectively, with 10 bases between them. The CDR3 totals 16 residues. CDR3 region: CATSDLKGKMNTEAFF. The CDR3 nucleotides are TGTGCCACCAGTGATTTGAAGGGGAAGATGAACACTGAAGCTTTCTTT.

This chain connects TRBV28 to TRBJ1-6; D gene uncertain. The CDR3 runs 15 residues. V lost 6 bases, J lost 7 bases, and 16 bases lay in between. Germline V gene sequence: CDR1 MDHEN, CDR2 SYDVKM. For the CDR3, the DNA is TGTGCCAGCAGCTCCAATTCCAGGAGGAATTCACCCCTCCACTTT. Encoded protein: CASSSNSRRNSPLHF.

The rearrangement uses TRBV19 and TRBJ1-4; D is unclear. This CDR3 has 15 amino acids. The germline V gene has CDR1 LNHDA and CDR2 SQIVND (reference sequence). Trimming took 0 bases from V and 0 from J, leaving 5 bases between them. CDR3 DNA: TGTGCCAGTAGTATAGATTCAACAACTAATGAAAAACTGTTTTTT. Protein: CASSIDSTTNEKLFF.

The chain combines TRBV6-5 with TRBJ1-5; a weak D match, TRBD1 (5 bases). The V and J ends lost 8 bases and 2 bases respectively, with 10 bases between them. This CDR3 has 13 amino acids. The germline V gene encodes CDR1 MNHEY and CDR2 SVGAGI. CDR3 residues: CASGTEGNQPQHF. In nucleotides, the CDR3 is TGTGCCAGCGGGACTGAGGGCAATCAGCCCCAGCATTTT.

The chain employs TRBV11-2 and TRBJ1-1; 11 positions match TRBD1. Germline V gene data show CDR1 as SGHAT and CDR2 as FQNNGV. V trimming: 5 bases; J trimming: 10 bases; junction bases outside the gene matches: 12. The CDR3 covers 15 residues. CDR3: CASSPSGDRGSGAFF. The CDR3 nucleotides are TGTGCCAGCAGCCCCTCGGGGGACAGGGGGTCGGGAGCTTTCTTT.

V is TRBV11-2 and J is TRBJ1-1; D call uncertain. Trimming took off 1 base at V and 1 base at J, with 4 bases between the two ends. The CDR3 consists of 13 residues. Germline V CDR1 and CDR2: SGHAT, FQNNGV. The CDR3 region has the DNA TGTGCCAGCAGCTTAGCGGGGAACACTGAAGCTTTCTTT. It is translated as CASSLAGNTEAFF. Combining the CDR3 with reference TRBV11-2 and TRBJ1-1 gives the whole variable domain EAGVAQSPRYKIIEKRQSVAFWCNPISGHATLYWYQQILGQGPKLLIQFQNNGVVDDSQLPKDRFSAERLKGVDSTLKIQPAKLEDSAVYLCASSLAGNTEAFFGQGTRLTVV.

This chain uses TRBV11-2 with TRBJ2-3; 8 nucleotides match TRBD2. Germline V CDR1 and CDR2: SGHAT, FQNNGV. The CDR3 totals 15 residues. With V trimmed by 6 bases and J by 0 bases, 5 bases remained unmatched. CDR3: CASRDSGASTDTQYF. The CDR3 DNA reads as TGTGCCAGCAGGGATAGCGGGGCCAGCACAGATACGCAGTATTTT.

The CDR3 region is CASSLGGGPYEQYF. In DNA form, the CDR3 reads TGTGCCAGCAGCTTAGGGGGGGGCCCCTACGAGCAGTACTTC. The gene calls are TRBV7-2 and TRBJ2-7; the D gene is possibly TRBD2 (7 bases). Trimming stripped 1 base from V and 2 bases from J, with 9 bases between. Germline V gives CDR1 SGHTA, CDR2 FQGNSA. The CDR3 spans 14 residues. The full variable domain, rest sourced from reference TRBV7-2 and TRBJ2-7, is GAGVSQSPSNKVTEKGKDVELRCDPISGHTALYWYRQSLGQGLEFLIYFQGNSAPDKSGLPSDRFSAERTGGSVSTLTIQRTQQEDSAVYLCASSLGGGPYEQYFGPGTRLTVT.

This clone was picked up one time. The chain recombines TRBV2 with TRBJ2-1; a possible D gene is TRBD2 (7 bases). Germline CDR1 and CDR2: SNHLY and FYNNEI. With 9 bases removed from V and 0 bases from J, the gap between germline ends came to 12 bases. The length of the CDR3 is 14 residues. This CDR3 reads CARGGASSYNEQFF. The DNA of the CDR3 is TGTGCCAGGGGGGGGGCCAGCTCCTACAATGAGCAGTTCTTC. Variable domain in full (rest from reference TRBV2 and TRBJ2-1): EPEVTQTPSHQVTQMGQEVILRCVPISNHLYFYWYRQILGQKVEFLVSFYNNEISEKSEIFDDQFSVERPDGSNFTLKIRSTKLEDSAMYFCARGGASSYNEQFFGPGTRLTVL.